This entry lists 23 T cell receptor beta chains sequenced from one sample in a study of cytomegalovirus exposure and HLA in healthy donors. PCR employed 60 Vbeta and 13 Jbeta primers. Clones were sequenced by immunoSEQ multiplex PCR, and TCRdb holds only the in-frame ones, with some missing. This sample has 200,000 or so clones, with 70% to 85% found just once. The sequencing sample was made of PBMCs. The receptor set was obtained from a male donor in good health and CMV-seronegative.

The DNA for the CDR3 is TGTGCCAGCAGCTTGACCGGGACTAGCGGAACAGATACGCAGTATTTT. Protein sequence: CASSLTGTSGTDTQYF. The gene calls are TRBV11-2 and TRBJ2-3; 11 bases are a match to TRBD2. CDR1 is SGHAT, CDR2 FQNNGV, per germline. The CDR3 totals 16 residues. The V gene end was trimmed by 3 bases and the J gene end by 3 bases; junction bases not matched to a gene: 5.

This clone was picked up a small number of times. The chain employs TRBV6-1 and TRBJ2-7; 8 nucleotides align to TRBD1. The junction had 3 bases not matched to a gene; V was cut back by 3 bases and J by 2 bases. The CDR3 length is 14 residues. Per the germline V gene, CDR1 is MNHNS and CDR2 is SASEGT. CDR3 DNA sequence: TGTGCCAGCAGTGACCGACAGGGGCCCTACGAGCAGTACTTC. It yields the protein CASSDRQGPYEQYF.

The chain recombines TRBV19 with TRBJ1-6; 8 bases are a match to TRBD1. Trimming took 8 bases from V and 7 from J; bases not matched to a gene: 4. CDR1 is LNHDA and CDR2 is SQIVND in the germline V gene (reference sequence). This CDR3 region has 13 residues. CDR3: CASVDRANSPLHF. The CDR3 bases are TGTGCCAGTGTGGACAGGGCAAATTCACCCCTCCACTTT.

This chain connects TRBV7-8 to TRBJ2-5; D is ambiguous. The germline V gene has CDR1 SGHVS and CDR2 FQNEAQ. This CDR3 has 13 residues. Trimming took off 8 bases at V and 1 base at J, with 11 bases between the two ends. CDR3 residues: CASRVPTQETQYF. CDR3 nucleotide sequence: TGTGCCAGCCGGGTCCCGACCCAAGAGACCCAGTACTTC.

This clone was recorded a few times. This chain joins TRBV2 and TRBJ2-6, with 9 bases fitting TRBD2. After removal of 4 bases from V and 4 bases from J, the junction contained 11 bases not matched to a gene. This CDR3 has 18 amino acids. Germline loops: CDR1 SNHLY, CDR2 FYNNEI. The CDR3 here is CASSASSGRDMGANVLTF. The CDR3 nucleotides are TGTGCCAGCAGTGCGAGTAGCGGGAGAGATATGGGGGCCAACGTCCTGACTTTC.

The chain has TRBV21-1 and TRBJ2-1; the DNA was not compared with TRBD2, the D call given in the table. TRBV21-1 is noted as a pseudogene. CDR3 length: 16 amino acids. The DNA of the CDR3 is TGTGCCAGCAGCAAGAGGTGCGGGAGGGGTTTCAATGAGCAGTTCTTC. This translates into CASSKRCGRGFNEQFF.

V and J are TRBV2 and TRBJ2-2; 10 bases agree with TRBD1. CDR3 size: 15 residues. V lost 3 bases to trimming and J lost 5 bases; unmatched junction nucleotides: 3. Germline V CDR1 and CDR2: SNHLY, FYNNEI. The DNA for the CDR3 is TGTGCCAGCAGTGACGACAGGGGGCGGACCGGGGAGCTGTTTTTT. This gives the protein CASSDDRGRTGELFF. Variable domain in full (rest from reference TRBV2 and TRBJ2-2): EPEVTQTPSHQVTQMGQEVILRCVPISNHLYFYWYRQILGQKVEFLVSFYNNEISEKSEIFDDQFSVERPDGSNFTLKIRSTKLEDSAMYFCASSDDRGRTGELFFGEGSRLTVL.

The chain links TRBV7-3 to TRBJ2-5; no clear D gene. V lost 3 bases and J lost 1, with 6 bases in between. Germline V lookup: CDR1 SGHTA, CDR2 FQGTGA. This CDR3 spans 13 amino acids. CDR3: CASSFSLQETQYF. The CDR3 DNA follows: TGTGCCAGCAGCTTTTCCCTCCAAGAGACCCAGTACTTC.

V usage is TRBV5-1 and J usage is TRBJ2-4, with 12 nucleotides matching TRBD1. Germline V gene sequence: CDR1 SGHRS, CDR2 YFSETQ. CDR3 length equals 17 residues. Losses at the gene ends were 3 bases for V and 3 bases for J; bases not matched to a gene: 7. The CDR3 protein is CASSWGQGADVKNIQYF. CDR3 bases: TGCGCCAGCAGCTGGGGACAGGGGGCGGATGTCAAAAACATTCAGTACTTC.

This chain connects TRBV2 to TRBJ2-7; 9 nucleotides agree with TRBD1. The trim removed 6 bases at V and 2 bases at J, leaving 8 bases unmatched. The CDR3 contains 15 residues. The V gene's germline CDR1 is SNHLY and CDR2 FYNNEI. CDR3: CASRGGQGKAYEQYF. In DNA form, the CDR3 reads TGTGCCAGCAGGGGGGGACAGGGTAAGGCCTACGAGCAGTACTTC.

This chain uses TRBV5-6 with TRBJ2-1, with 10 bases fitting TRBD1. The CDR3 runs 16 residues. Germline CDR1 reads SGHDT; CDR2 reads YYEEEE. Trimming took 1 base from V and 3 from J; bases not matched to a gene: 4. CDR3: CASSLSDRGYYNEQFF. The CDR3 nucleotides are TGTGCCAGCAGCTTGTCGGACAGGGGGTACTACAATGAGCAGTTCTTC.

Only a few counts were recorded for this clone. The chain is built from TRBV5-8 and TRBJ2-7; D might be TRBD2 (6 bases). The CDR3 length is 15 residues. Germline V CDR1 and CDR2: SGHTS, YDEGEE. The V end was cut by 4 bases, the J end by 3 bases, with 17 bases between. CDR3 nucleotide sequence: TGTGCCAGCAGCGTCCGGGGGAGAGAGAACTACGAGCAGTACTTC. Its translation is CASSVRGRENYEQYF. Complete variable domain (other parts from reference TRBV5-8 and TRBJ2-7): EAGVTQSPTHLIKTRGQQATLRCSPISGHTSVYWYQQALGLGLQFLLWYDEGEERNRGNFPPRFSGRQFPNYSSELNVNALELEDSALYLCASSVRGRENYEQYFGPGTRLTVT.

Turning to this clone: Other nucleotide sequences from this sample produce the same CDR3. The rearrangement links TRBV7-3 to TRBJ1-1; possible D gene TRBD1, 6 bases. The CDR3 consists of 14 residues. Germline V gene lookup returns CDR1 SGHTA and CDR2 FQGTGA. V lost 5 bases and J lost 1, with 11 bases in between. The CDR3 DNA reads TGTGCCAGCAGCCTGAAGGGACAGAACACTGAAGCTTTCTTT. This codes for CASSLKGQNTEAFF. The variable domain in full, with the rest retrieved from reference TRBV7-3 and TRBJ1-1, is GAGVSQTPSNKVTEKGKYVELRCDPISGHTALYWYRQSLGQGPEFLIYFQGTGAADDSGLPNDRFFAVRPEGSVSTLKIQRTERGDSAVYLCASSLKGQNTEAFFGQGTRLTVV.

This clone has more than one count but fewer than ten. The chain links TRBV20-1 to TRBJ1-2; D is ambiguous. Trimming pared 6 bases from V and 3 bases from J, leaving 5 bases between. This CDR3 is built from 10 residues. The germline gives CDR1 DFQATT, CDR2 SNEGSKA (reference sequence). The chain's CDR3 is CSAVYYGYTF. The CDR3 bases are TGCAGTGCCGTTTACTATGGCTACACCTTC.

The CDR3 spells CATTPSSGRETQYF. DNA for the CDR3: TGTGCCACAACACCGTCGTCAGGGAGGGAGACCCAGTACTTC. The chain couples TRBV6-1 to TRBJ2-5, with D perhaps TRBD2 (6 bases). Germline V gene lookup returns CDR1 MNHNS and CDR2 SASEGT. The V end was cut by 10 bases, the J end by 5 bases, with 20 bases between. The CDR3 spans 14 residues.

This chain uses TRBV18 with TRBJ2-7; tentative D call: TRBD1 (6 bases). The V end lost 0 bases, the J end lost 9 bases, and 18 bases lay between the germline ends. Per the germline V gene, CDR1 is KGHSH and CDR2 is LQKENI. CDR3 length equals 15 residues. CDR3 residues: CASSPPPRGPPRQYF. CDR3 DNA: TGTGCCAGCTCACCACCGCCCAGGGGTCCTCCCCGGCAGTACTTC.

The chain is built from TRBV7-6 and TRBJ2-7; tentatively, D is TRBD1 (6 bases). The CDR3 totals 13 residues. CDR1 is SGHVS and CDR2 is FNYEAQ in the germline V gene. V gave up 1 base and J gave up 3 bases, with 7 bases separating them. The DNA of the CDR3 is TGTGCCAGCAGCTTAGAAGGGGGCTACGAGCAGTACTTC. This gives the protein CASSLEGGYEQYF.

In the case of this clone: The junction departs from the called germline gene at one end, perhaps through a read error. This sequence joins TRBV7-7 and TRBJ2-5; 8 bases are shared with TRBD2. Germline V gene lookup returns CDR1 SSHAT and CDR2 FNYEAQ (reference sequence). The length of the CDR3 is 15 residues. CDR3 sequence: CASSPLSGSGETQYF. CDR3 in DNA: TGTGCTAGCAGCCCCCTAAGCGGGAGCGGAGAGACCCAGTACTTC.

The CDR3 DNA sequence: TGCGCCAGCAGTCCGGGACAGGGGTGGAATGAGCAGTTCTTC. Translation: CASSPGQGWNEQFF. The J gene is TRBJ2-1, the V gene TRBV10-1; 10 bases line up with TRBD1. This CDR3 region has 14 residues. With V trimmed by 5 bases and J by 7 bases, 5 bases remained unmatched. Germline CDR1 reads WNHNN; CDR2 reads SYGVQD (reference sequence).

The V call is TRBV27, the J call TRBJ2-1; 8 bases agree with TRBD2. The CDR3 consists of 14 residues. V gave up 7 bases and J gave up 4 bases; unmatched junction bases: 6. Germline-derived CDR1 and CDR2 are MNHEY and SMNVEV (reference sequence). The CDR3 DNA sequence: TGTGCCAGCAAGGGACTAGTAGGGTACAATGAGCAGTTCTTC. This sequence encodes CASKGLVGYNEQFF.

The rearrangement links TRBV5-1 to TRBJ2-7; D uncertain. The length of the CDR3 is 13 residues. V dropped 5 bases and J dropped 6 bases, with 15 bases sitting between them. Germline V gives CDR1 SGHRS, CDR2 YFSETQ. The CDR3 DNA reads TGCGCCAGCAGTGACTCCATGTCTCGCGAGCAGTACTTC. Amino acids: CASSDSMSREQYF.

In this sample, this clone turned up once. The gene calls are TRBV5-1 and TRBJ2-6; no clear D. V gave up 0 bases and J gave up 1 base, with 5 bases separating them. The CDR3 has 15 residues. The germline CDR1 and CDR2 sequences are SGHRS and YFSETQ. CDR3 nucleotides: TGCGCCAGCAGCTTGGTTAGTTCTGGGGCCAACGTCCTGACTTTC. Its protein is CASSLVSSGANVLTF.

The gene calls are TRBV27 and TRBJ2-1, with 9 bases matching TRBD2. CDR1 and CDR2 from the germline V gene are MNHEY and SMNVEV (reference sequence). The CDR3 totals 17 residues. V was clipped by 6 bases and J by 5 bases; unmatched bases: 14. CDR3 sequence: CASSWGRLAGRDNEQFF. The CDR3, as DNA: TGTGCCAGCAGCTGGGGTCGTCTAGCGGGGCGAGACAATGAGCAGTTCTTC.